Listed below are T cell receptor beta chains from one sample, sequenced in a study of T cell responses to AZD1222 COVID-19 vaccine. Assay used: immunoSEQ multiplex PCR; TCRdb lists only in-frame clones, some missing. The profile shows 140,000 to 150,000 clones, approximately 90% of them singletons. Sequencing was performed on peripheral blood, taken 28 days after the second AZD1222 dose. These receptors originate from an adult who received the AZD1222 COVID-19 vaccine. CDR3s include the opening cysteine and the closing phenylalanine or tryptophan. D genes are given only for firm matches. The listing skips clone size in some rows; elsewhere it reads once, few, many or a size class.

TRBJ1-2	12	TRBV7-9	NA	NA	TGTGCCAGCAGCCCCGCGTACTATGGCTACACCTTC	CASSPAYYGYTF
TRBJ2-7	15	TRBV27	NA	NA	TGTGCCAGCAGTCCCCGGGCAGGGAGCGTTTACGAGCAGTACTTC	CASSPRAGSVYEQYF
TRBJ1-3	16	TRBV19	NA	NA	TGTGCCAGGGGGGGACCTACGCCTGACACTAGAAACACCATATATTTT	CARGGPTPDTRNTIYF
TRBJ2-3	16	TRBV19	NA	NA	TGTGCCAGTAGTGCGCGATGGGGCTCTAGCACAGATACGCAGTATTTT	CASSARWGSSTDTQYF
TRBJ2-3	16	TRBV3-1/TRBV3-2	NA	NA	TGTGCCAGCAGCCGTGGGGAAGGGCGGGTCACAGATACGCAGTATTTT	CASSRGEGRVTDTQYF
TRBJ1-2	14	TRBV3-1/TRBV3-2	NA	NA	TGTGCCAGCAGCCAACACAGACTTAACTATGGCTACACCTTC	CASSQHRLNYGYTF
TRBJ2-6	16	TRBV5-1	NA	NA	TGCGCCAGCAGCGTGGACAGATCCTCTGGGGCCAACGTCCTGACTTTC	CASSVDRSSGANVLTF
TRBJ1-2	13	TRBV2	NA	NA	TGTGCCAGCAGTGGCCCCAGGGTTCGGGGCTACACCTTC	CASSGPRVRGYTF
TRBJ1-1	12	TRBV3-1/TRBV3-2	NA	NA	TGTGCCAGCAGCCAAGGGGGACTTGAAGCTTTCTTT	CASSQGGLEAFF
TRBJ1-4	13	TRBV2	NA	NA	TGTGCCAGCAGTGGGAGTAGGGGGGAAAAACTGTTTTTT	CASSGSRGEKLFF
TRBJ1-1	17	TRBV5-1	NA	NA	TGCGCCAGCAGCTTGGGGGGGTCGTCTATGTGGAACACTGAAGCTTTCTTT	CASSLGGSSMWNTEAFF
TRBJ2-3	14	TRBV6-1	NA	few	TGTGCCAGCAGTGAAAACGGGGTCATGGATACGCAGTATTTT	CASSENGVMDTQYF
TRBJ2-1	15	TRBV9	TRBD1	NA	TGTGCCAGCAGCGTCGAGGGACAGGGGAGCGGTGAGCAGTTCTTC	CASSVEGQGSGEQFF
TRBJ1-1	14	TRBV6-2/TRBV6-3	TRBD1	once	TGTGCCAGCAGTTATGGGTACAGGGGTTCCGTTCCTTTCTTT	CASSYGYRGSVPFF
TRBJ2-2	15	TRBV4-2	NA	few	TGTGCCAGCAGCCCCTTGACTGGGACGTCCGGGGAGCTGTTTTTT	CASSPLTGTSGELFF
TRBJ2-2	15	TRBV5-1	NA	NA	TGCGCCAGCAGCTTGGTGGCAGGGGGGGCCGGGGAGCTGTTTTTT	CASSLVAGGAGELFF
TRBJ1-2	11	TRBV28	NA	NA	TGTGCCAGCAGTTCTGGGGTTGGCTACACCTTC	CASSSGVGYTF
TRBJ1-1	13	TRBV6-1	NA	NA	TGTGCCAGCAGTGAAGAGGGGAACACTGAAGCTTTCTTT	CASSEEGNTEAFF
TRBJ2-1	15	TRBV5-4	TRBD1	NA	TGTGCCAGCAGCTCGACGGGACAGGGTTTCAATGAGCAGTTCTTC	CASSSTGQGFNEQFF
TRBJ2-7	16	TRBV7-2	TRBD2	NA	TGTGCCAGCAGCTCCGCCCGGAGCGGGAGGGCCTACGAGCAGTACTTC	CASSSARSGRAYEQYF
TRBJ2-1	17	TRBV5-6	NA	once	TGTGCCAGCAGCTTAAGACGGGACTCCGGGGGATACAATGAGCAGTTCTTC	CASSLRRDSGGYNEQFF
TRBJ1-1	11	TRBV3-1/TRBV3-2	NA	NA	TGTGCCAGCAGCCGCGACACTGAAGCTTTCTTT	CASSRDTEAFF
TRBJ1-4	14	TRBV10-3	TRBD1	NA	TGTGCCATCAGCATAGGGGGCGGCAATGAAAAACTGTTTTTT	CAISIGGGNEKLFF
TRBJ1-2	12	TRBV2	NA	NA	TGTGCCAGCAGTGACAGGGTTGGTGGCTACACCTTC	CASSDRVGGYTF
TRBJ1-4	14	TRBV5-8	NA	NA	TGTGCCAGCAGCTTGGGAGGGCTTCGGGAAAAACTGTTTTTT	CASSLGGLREKLFF
TRBJ2-7	14	TRBV6-4	TRBD2	NA	TGTGCCAGCAGTGAAGGACTAGCGGGGTTTCAGCAGTACTTC	CASSEGLAGFQQYF
TRBJ2-5	15	TRBV9	TRBD1	NA	TGTGCCAGCAGCGCAGGGACAGGGGGCTTGGAGACCCAGTACTTC	CASSAGTGGLETQYF
TRBJ1-2	14	TRBV5-6	NA	NA	TGTGCCAGCAGCCCTTTTCTGGGGGACTATGGCTACACCTTC	CASSPFLGDYGYTF
TRBJ2-7	16	TRBV5-3	NA	NA	TGTGCCAGAAGCTTGGCGGCGCCCCCTGGGCCCTACGAGCAGTACTTC	CARSLAAPPGPYEQYF
TRBJ1-3	15	TRBV7-2	NA	NA	TGTGCCAGCAGCGTCAGTAGCAACTCTGGAAACACCATATATTTT	CASSVSSNSGNTIYF
TRBJ1-1	14	TRBV19	NA	NA	TGTGCCAGTAGTATAGATAAGGGGTACAGCGAAGCTTTCTTT	CASSIDKGYSEAFF
TRBJ1-4	15	TRBV7-6	NA	NA	TGTGCCAGCAGCTTACCCCGAGCAACTAATGAAAAACTGTTTTTT	CASSLPRATNEKLFF
TRBJ1-2	14	TRBV3-1/TRBV3-2	NA	once	TGTGCCAGCAGCCGGATCAGGTTTGACTATGGCTACACCTTC	CASSRIRFDYGYTF
TRBJ2-7	13	TRBV7-8	TRBD1	NA	TGTGCCAGCAGCTTTCGACAGGGGGCCGAGCAGTACTTC	CASSFRQGAEQYF
TRBJ2-3	13	TRBV18	NA	few	TGTGCCAGCTCACCAAGTTTGACAGATACGCAGTATTTT	CASSPSLTDTQYF
TRBJ1-5	17	TRBV30	NA	NA	TGTGCCTGGAGTGTAAGCCGGTTCGGCAATAGCAATCAGCCCCAGCATTTT	CAWSVSRFGNSNQPQHF
TRBJ2-7	15	TRBV11-3	TRBD2	once	TGTGCCAGCAGCTTAGGGGCTAGCGGGAATTACGAGCAGTACTTC	CASSLGASGNYEQYF
TRBJ2-3	15	TRBV9	NA	NA	TGTGCCAGCAGCCCGGGACTCACCCTGGGGGATACGCAGTATTTT	CASSPGLTLGDTQYF
TRBJ2-3	13	TRBV2	NA	NA	TGTGCCAGCAGTGAGGGTCTCGAGGATACGCAGTATTTT	CASSEGLEDTQYF